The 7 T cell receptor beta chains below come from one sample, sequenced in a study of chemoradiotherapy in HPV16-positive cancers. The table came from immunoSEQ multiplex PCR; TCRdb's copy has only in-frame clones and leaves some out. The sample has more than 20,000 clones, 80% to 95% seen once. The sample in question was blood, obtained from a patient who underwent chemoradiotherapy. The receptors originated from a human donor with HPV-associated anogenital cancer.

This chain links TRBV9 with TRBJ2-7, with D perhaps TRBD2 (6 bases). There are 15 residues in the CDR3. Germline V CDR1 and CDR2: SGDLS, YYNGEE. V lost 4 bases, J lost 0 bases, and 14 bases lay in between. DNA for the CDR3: TGTGCCAGCAGCTTGGGACTCCTAGACTCCTACGAGCAGTACTTC. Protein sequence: CASSLGLLDSYEQYF.

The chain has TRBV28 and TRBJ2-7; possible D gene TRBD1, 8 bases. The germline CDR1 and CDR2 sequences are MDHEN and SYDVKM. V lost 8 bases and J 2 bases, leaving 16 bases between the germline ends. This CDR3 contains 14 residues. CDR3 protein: CASEAGQAPYEQYF. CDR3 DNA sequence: TGTGCCAGCGAAGCGGGACAGGCCCCCTACGAGCAGTACTTC.

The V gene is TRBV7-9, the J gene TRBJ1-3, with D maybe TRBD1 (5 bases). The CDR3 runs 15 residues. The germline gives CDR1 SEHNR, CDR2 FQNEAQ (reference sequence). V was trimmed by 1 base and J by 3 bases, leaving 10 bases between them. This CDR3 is CASSLGGAGGNTIYF. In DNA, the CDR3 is TGTGCCAGCAGCTTAGGAGGGGCTGGTGGAAACACCATATATTTT.

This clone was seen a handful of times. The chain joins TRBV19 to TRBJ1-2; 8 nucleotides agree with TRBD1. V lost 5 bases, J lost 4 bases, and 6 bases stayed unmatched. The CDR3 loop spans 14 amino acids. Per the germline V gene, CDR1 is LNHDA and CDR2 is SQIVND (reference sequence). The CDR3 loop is CASSDRGAPYGYTF. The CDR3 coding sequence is TGTGCCAGTAGTGACAGGGGCGCTCCCTATGGCTACACCTTC.

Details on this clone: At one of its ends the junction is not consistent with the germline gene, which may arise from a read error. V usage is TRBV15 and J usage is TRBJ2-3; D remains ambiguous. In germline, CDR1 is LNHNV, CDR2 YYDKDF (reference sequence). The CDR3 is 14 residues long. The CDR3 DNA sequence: TGTGCCACCAGTAGAGAATGGGGCACAGATACGCAGTATTTT. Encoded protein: CATSREWGTDTQYF.

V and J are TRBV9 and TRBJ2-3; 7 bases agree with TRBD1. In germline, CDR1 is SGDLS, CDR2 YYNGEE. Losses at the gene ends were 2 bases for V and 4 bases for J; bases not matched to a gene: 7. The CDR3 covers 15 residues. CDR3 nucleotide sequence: TGTGCCAGCAGCGTGAGGGGGCTGTTGTCAGATACGCAGTATTTT. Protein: CASSVRGLLSDTQYF.

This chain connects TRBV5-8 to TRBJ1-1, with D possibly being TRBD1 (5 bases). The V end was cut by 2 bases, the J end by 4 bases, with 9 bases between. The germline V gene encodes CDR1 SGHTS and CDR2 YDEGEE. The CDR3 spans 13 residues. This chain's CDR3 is CASSFAGGTEAFF. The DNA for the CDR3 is TGTGCCAGCAGCTTTGCGGGGGGCACTGAAGCTTTCTTT.